The 17 T cell receptor beta chains below were found in one sample sequenced in a study of blood T cells in healthy people across ages. For the second PCR, which ran for roughly 6 to 12 cycles, a sample-barcoded 5' primer and a J-beta primer mix were used. Using its own MiXCR run on the 5' RACE reads, TCRdb lists one record per CDR3 protein. Among 750,000 to 950,000 distinct CDR3 sequences listed, about a quarter were seen once. This same sample was also taken into another study, of T cells of mothers and their children.

Sequenced: blood. These receptors were collected from a boy aged 10-17 years in good health.

The chain combines TRBV27 with TRBJ2-5, with TRBD2 as a possible D gene (6 bases). The DNA end lines up better with TRBJ2-1; the J call may be wrong. Germline lookup yields CDR1 MNHEY and CDR2 SMNVEV (reference sequence). This CDR3 comprises 14 residues. The DNA of the CDR3 is TGTGCCAGCAGTTTTCCTGCGGGGTACGGTGAGCAGTTCTTC. Its protein product is CASSFPAGYGEQFF.

This clonotype has more than one count but fewer than ten. J is TRBJ1-2 and V is TRBV20-1; possibly TRBD1 for D (5 bases). The CDR3 is made up of 14 amino acids. Germline CDR1 and CDR2: DFQATT and SNEGSKA (reference sequence). The CDR3, as DNA: TGCAGCGCATATGGGGACCAGCTAAACTATGGCTACACCTTC. Translated, it gives CSAYGDQLNYGYTF.

V is TRBV28 and J is TRBJ2-3; the D gene is possibly TRBD2 (6 bases). Trimming stripped 5 bases from V and 2 bases from J, with 14 bases between. The CDR3 totals 15 residues. Germline CDR1 and CDR2: MDHEN and SYDVKM. CDR3 nucleotides: TGTGCCAGCAGTCCCCCGGGACTTAACACAGATACGCAGTATTTT. Its protein product is CASSPPGLNTDTQYF.

Only a few counts were recorded for this clonotype. The chain carries TRBV5-4 and TRBJ2-5; D not resolved. Germline CDR1 is SGHNT and CDR2 is YYREEE (reference sequence). V dropped 0 bases and J dropped 11 bases, with 20 bases sitting between them. The CDR3 sequence is 15 residues long. The CDR3 spells CASSLVGAQAYVQYF. DNA of the CDR3: TGTGCCAGCAGCTTGGTAGGCGCCCAAGCCTACGTGCAGTACTTC.

The J gene is TRBJ1-5, the V gene TRBV12-3 or TRBV12-4; TRBD1 is a possible D gene (5 bases). CDR3 length: 16 residues. V lost 2 bases, J lost 2 bases, and 13 bases lay in between. CDR3 coding DNA: TGTGCCAGCAGTTTATCGCCGGGGCCGGGCAATCAGCCCCAGCATTTT. Protein: CASSLSPGPGNQPQHF.

This clonotype showed up just a few times. This chain links TRBV20-1 with TRBJ2-2; tentative D call: TRBD1 (5 bases). The CDR3 extends over 13 amino acids. CDR1 DFQATT and CDR2 SNEGSKA come from the germline V gene (reference sequence). The V end was cut by 7 bases, the J end by 1 base, with 10 bases between. The CDR3 bases are TGCAGTGTTGGACACAAGAACACCGGGGAGCTGTTTTTT. This translates into CSVGHKNTGELFF.

This clonotype was seen more than once but under ten times. V and J are TRBV29-1 and TRBJ1-1, with D uncertain. This CDR3 is built from 12 residues. V was trimmed by 6 bases and J by 3 bases, leaving 11 bases between them. Germline V lookup: CDR1 SQVTM, CDR2 ANQGSEA. The CDR3 region is CSVLASYTEAFF. CDR3 coding DNA: TGCAGCGTCCTGGCCAGTTACACTGAAGCTTTCTTT.

This clonotype came up a few times. The gene calls are TRBV28 and TRBJ2-5; D possibly corresponds to TRBD1 (6 bases). The CDR3 totals 16 residues. V was cut by 5 bases and J by 9 bases, with 25 bases left in between. The germline CDR1 and CDR2 sequences are MDHEN and SYDVKM. The CDR3 nucleotides read TGTGCCAGCAGTCGCCTTACAGGGTTGAGAGTGGGGTCCCAGTACTTC. Its protein product is CASSRLTGLRVGSQYF.

The genes are TRBV6-1 and TRBJ1-2; D gene ambiguous. Between the trimmed V and J ends, which lost 11 bases and 0 bases, there was a span of 13 bases. Germline assignment: CDR1 MNHNS and CDR2 SASEGT. The CDR3 sequence is 13 residues long. The DNA of the CDR3 is TGTGCCGGAAAAGCCAAGGCTAACTATGGCTACACCTTC. It specifies CAGKAKANYGYTF.

In its sample, this clonotype was seen a few times. The chain couples TRBV7-6 to TRBJ2-5; 9 bases line up with TRBD2. The J call could be wrong; TRBJ2-1 is a better fit for the DNA end. CDR1 and CDR2 (germline): SGHVS, FNYEAQ. There are 15 residues in the CDR3. CDR3 in DNA: TGTGCCAGCAGCTTATCACTAGCGGGTCTTAATGAGCAGTTCTTC. It is translated as CASSLSLAGLNEQFF.

The chain carries TRBV7-2 and TRBJ2-7; 10 bases agree with TRBD1. Germline-derived CDR1 and CDR2 are SGHTA and FQGNSA. The CDR3 runs to 16 residues. J gave up 4 bases and V 5 bases, and 11 bases lay outside the gene matches. CDR3 sequence reads: CASSARTGGGLYEQYF. CDR3 coding DNA: TGTGCCAGCAGCGCACGGACAGGGGGAGGTCTATACGAGCAGTACTTC.

V is TRBV3-1 and J is TRBJ2-7, with a tentative D call TRBD1 (6 bases). The CDR3 is 12 residues long. The germline V gene encodes CDR1 LGHDT and CDR2 YNNKEL (reference sequence). The V gene lost 4 bases and the J gene lost 6 bases, with 10 bases spanning the gap. CDR3 amino acids: CASSRTGFEQYF. In DNA form, the CDR3 reads TGTGCCAGCAGCCGAACAGGGTTCGAGCAGTACTTC.

This sequence joins TRBV6-1 and TRBJ2-7; D ambiguous. The CDR3 consists of 13 residues. The V gene lost 8 bases and the J gene lost 2 bases, with 13 bases spanning the gap. Looked up from germline, CDR1 is MNHNS and CDR2 is SASEGT. The CDR3 DNA reads as TGTGCCAGCGTCCAGCAAAGCCCCTACGAGCAGTACTTC. The encoded protein is CASVQQSPYEQYF.

This clonotype has a handful of counts. The V and J genes are TRBV16 and TRBJ1-2, with D hard to call. The CDR3 length is 14 residues. Germline V gives CDR1 KGHSY, CDR2 FQNENV. V was shortened by 3 bases and J by 8 bases, with 16 bases between the two germline ends. The CDR3: CASSQQGSLGGYTF. CDR3 bases: TGTGCCAGCAGCCAGCAAGGGAGCCTAGGCGGCTACACCTTC.

V usage is TRBV30 and J usage is TRBJ2-1; the match to TRBD2 covers 13 bases. CDR1 is GTSNPN and CDR2 is SVGIG in the germline V gene (reference sequence). Trimming took 1 base from V and 1 from J; bases not matched to a gene: 10. The CDR3 totals 19 residues. The CDR3 reads CAWSATRTSGGKSYNEQFF. The CDR3 region has the DNA TGTGCCTGGAGTGCAACAAGGACTAGCGGGGGAAAATCCTACAATGAGCAGTTCTTC.

The chain uses TRBV6-2 or TRBV6-3 and TRBJ2-1; tentative D call: TRBD1 (5 bases). Trimming removed 0 bases at V and 3 bases at J, with 12 bases between. The CDR3 contains 16 residues. Germline assignment: CDR1 MNHEY and CDR2 SVGEGT. The DNA of the CDR3 is TGTGCCAGCAGTTACTCGACAGTCCTCCTCTACAATGAGCAGTTCTTC. Its protein product is CASSYSTVLLYNEQFF.

The rearrangement uses TRBV7-2 and TRBJ2-7; 9 bases line up with TRBD2. The CDR3 runs to 15 residues. Germline-derived CDR1 and CDR2 are SGHTA and FQGNSA. The J segment lost 1 base and the V segment lost 6 bases, leaving 7 bases of the junction unmatched. DNA of the CDR3: TGTGCCAGCAGTAGGGCTAGCGGGGTATCCTACGAGCAGTACTTC. Protein: CASSRASGVSYEQYF. The whole variable domain, filled in from reference TRBV7-2 and TRBJ2-7, reads GAGVSQSPSNKVTEKGKDVELRCDPISGHTALYWYRQSLGQGLEFLIYFQGNSAPDKSGLPSDRFSAERTGGSVSTLTIQRTQQEDSAVYLCASSRASGVSYEQYFGPGTRLTVT.